Below are 13 T cell receptor beta chains sequenced from a single sample in a study of molecular identifiers for immune sequencing clone quantification. TCRdb reprocessed the PCR reads via MiXCR and lists one record per CDR3 protein. The sample carries more than 300,000 distinct CDR3 sequences, 20% to 25% recorded once. What was sequenced was naive CD8+ T cells from blood, with Jurkat cell RNA spiked in. Subset in this sample: FACS-sorted CD8+CD4-CCR7+CD45RA+ naive T cells. The source is a human donor in good health. Some libraries in this study had Jurkat cell RNA spiked in.

This clonotype was seen at least ten times. The chain employs TRBV28 and TRBJ1-1, with 7 bases lining up with TRBD1. J was trimmed by 4 bases and V by 5 bases; bases with no gene match: 4. The CDR3 totals 13 residues. Looked up from germline, CDR1 is MDHEN and CDR2 is SYDVKM. CDR3 protein: CASSTGVGTEAFF. CDR3 coding DNA: TGTGCCAGCAGTACAGGGGTCGGCACTGAAGCTTTCTTT.

This clonotype was found a few times. V gene TRBV7-9 combines with J gene TRBJ2-3, with 9 nucleotides matching TRBD1. The V gene's germline CDR1 is SEHNR and CDR2 FQNEAQ (reference sequence). This CDR3 contains 17 residues. The V and J ends lost 7 bases and 3 bases, in that order; junction bases with no gene match: 14. CDR3 sequence (DNA): TGTGCCAGCACCTCTACCCTCACAGGGGGCGATACAGATACGCAGTATTTT. Its translation is CASTSTLTGGDTDTQYF.

Worth noting for this clonotype: A much larger clone differs from this one at a single base, so this may be a read error. V and J are TRBV27 and TRBJ1-1; the match to TRBD1 covers 7 bases. This CDR3 is 15 amino acids long. The V gene end was trimmed by 5 bases and the J gene end by 11 bases; junction bases not matched to a gene: 17. Germline loops: CDR1 MNHEY, CDR2 SMNVEV (reference sequence). In nucleotides, the CDR3 is TGTGCCAGCAGTCTAGGAGCAGGGGGGGCTGTGGGGGCTTTCTTT. Protein: CASSLGAGGAVGAFF.

About this clonotype itself: A single base separates this from a much larger clone, so it may be a read error. The chain uses TRBV7-9 and TRBJ1-3, with unresolved D. Between the trimmed V and J ends, which lost 3 bases and 2 bases, there was a span of 14 bases. The CDR3 has 16 residues. Looked up from germline, CDR1 is SEHNR and CDR2 is FQNEAQ (reference sequence). CDR3 sequence reads: CASSLEDRPAGNTIYF. The CDR3, as DNA: TGTGCCAGCAGCTTGGAGGACCGGCCGGCTGGAAACACCATATATTTT.

This clonotype occurred a few times. The chain combines TRBV6-2 or TRBV6-3 with TRBJ2-1; possible D gene TRBD2, 5 bases. V lost 3 bases and J 3 bases, leaving 6 bases between the germline ends. The CDR3 length is 13 residues. CDR1 MNHEY and CDR2 SVGEGT come from the germline V gene. The CDR3: CASSYRDYNEQFF. CDR3 coding DNA: TGTGCCAGCAGTTATCGGGACTACAATGAGCAGTTCTTC.

This clonotype was counted ten times or more. J is TRBJ1-1 and V is TRBV6-5; D is ambiguous. Germline V gene data show CDR1 as MNHEY and CDR2 as SVGAGI. V lost 6 bases and J lost 1, with 9 bases in between. The CDR3 extends over 13 amino acids. CDR3 protein: CASRVGSNTEAFF. DNA of the CDR3: TGTGCCAGCAGAGTAGGTTCGAACACTGAAGCTTTCTTT.

The chain recombines TRBV6-2 or TRBV6-3 with TRBJ2-3; 11 positions agree with TRBD2. Germline CDR1 reads MNHEY; CDR2 reads SVGEGT. This CDR3 contains 15 residues. Germline trimming cut 5 bases from V and 4 bases from J; bases unmatched to any gene: 5. The CDR3 bases are TGTGCCAGCAGTGTCCTAGCGGGGGGAGCAGATACGCAGTATTTT. Protein: CASSVLAGGADTQYF.

Only one count was recorded for this clonotype. The germline gene is not matched at one end of the junction; a read error may be the cause. The chain recombines TRBV30 with TRBJ2-1; D gene ambiguous. This CDR3 spans 11 amino acids. The germline V gene has CDR1 GTSNPN and CDR2 SVGIG (reference sequence). Here the CDR3 reads CAWSLTYEQLF. The CDR3 nucleotides are TGTGCCTGGAGTTTGACTTATGAGCAGCTCTTC.

This clonotype appeared many times. This chain joins TRBV13 and TRBJ2-4; 8 positions agree with TRBD1. Germline values: CDR1 PRHDT, CDR2 FYEKMQ (reference sequence). The CDR3 runs 13 residues. V lost 4 bases and J lost 7; bases outside the gene matches: 3. The CDR3, as DNA: TGTGCCAGCAGCTCAGGGGGCAGGAACATTCAGTACTTC. Translating it yields CASSSGGRNIQYF.

This clonotype has a count of ten or more. The genes are TRBV7-8 and TRBJ2-1; a weak D match, TRBD2 (6 bases). This CDR3 has 17 residues. Germline lookup yields CDR1 SGHVS and CDR2 FQNEAQ. Trimming left V 1 base short and J 3 bases short, with 16 bases between. CDR3 nucleotides: TGTGCCAGCAGCTTAGAGGAGGGGCGCCTTCTCTACAATGAGCAGTTCTTC. Its translation is CASSLEEGRLLYNEQFF. The full variable domain, its missing parts supplied by reference TRBV7-8 and TRBJ2-1, is GAGVSQSPRYKVAKRGQDVALRCDPISGHVSLFWYQQALGQGPEFLTYFQNEAQLDKSGLPSDRFFAERPEGSVSTLKIQRTQQEDSAVYLCASSLEEGRLLYNEQFFGPGTRLTVL.

This clonotype was detected a few times. The V gene is TRBV7-2, the J gene TRBJ2-2; the match to TRBD2 covers 8 bases. Germline CDR1 is SGHTA and CDR2 is FQGNSA. This CDR3 comprises 15 residues. The J segment lost 2 bases and the V segment lost 5 bases, leaving 4 bases of the junction unmatched. The CDR3 is CASSPVAGNTGELFF. Written as DNA, the CDR3 is TGTGCCAGCAGCCCAGTAGCGGGAAACACCGGGGAGCTGTTTTTT.

The table lists this clonotype with many counts. The J gene is TRBJ1-5, the V gene TRBV4-2, with 8 bases identical to TRBD1. The CDR3 runs to 19 residues. The J segment lost 5 bases and the V segment lost 4 bases, leaving 19 bases of the junction unmatched. Germline loops: CDR1 LGHNA, CDR2 YNFKEQ. Here the CDR3 DNA reads TGTGCCAGCAGCCCATTTACTGGCGGGGCGGACAGGGAATATCAGCCCCAGCATTTT. Its protein is CASSPFTGGADREYQPQHF.

This clonotype appeared many times. V gene TRBV5-1 combines with J gene TRBJ2-3; unclear D gene. The length of the CDR3 is 14 residues. V lost 0 bases to trimming and J lost 1 base, with 6 bases between them. Germline lookup yields CDR1 SGHRS and CDR2 YFSETQ. Written as DNA, the CDR3 is TGCGCCAGCAGCTTGGATCCCCGCACAGATACGCAGTATTTT. This codes for CASSLDPRTDTQYF.